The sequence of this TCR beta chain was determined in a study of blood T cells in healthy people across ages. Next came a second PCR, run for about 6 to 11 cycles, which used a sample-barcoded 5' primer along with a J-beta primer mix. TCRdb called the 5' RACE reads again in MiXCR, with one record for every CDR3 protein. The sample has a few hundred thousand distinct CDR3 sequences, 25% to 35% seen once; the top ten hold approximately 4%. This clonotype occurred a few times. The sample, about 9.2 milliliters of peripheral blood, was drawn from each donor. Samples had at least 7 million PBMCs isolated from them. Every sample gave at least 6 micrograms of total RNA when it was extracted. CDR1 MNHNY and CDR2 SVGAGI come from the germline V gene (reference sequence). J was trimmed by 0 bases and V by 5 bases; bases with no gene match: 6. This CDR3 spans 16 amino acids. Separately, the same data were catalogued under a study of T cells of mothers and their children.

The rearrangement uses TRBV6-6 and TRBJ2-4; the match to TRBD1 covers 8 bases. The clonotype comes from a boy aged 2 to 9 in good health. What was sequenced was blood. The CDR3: CASSTGGRGAKNIQYF. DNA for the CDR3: TGTGCCAGCAGTACAGGGGGAAGGGGAGCCAAAAACATTCAGTACTTC.